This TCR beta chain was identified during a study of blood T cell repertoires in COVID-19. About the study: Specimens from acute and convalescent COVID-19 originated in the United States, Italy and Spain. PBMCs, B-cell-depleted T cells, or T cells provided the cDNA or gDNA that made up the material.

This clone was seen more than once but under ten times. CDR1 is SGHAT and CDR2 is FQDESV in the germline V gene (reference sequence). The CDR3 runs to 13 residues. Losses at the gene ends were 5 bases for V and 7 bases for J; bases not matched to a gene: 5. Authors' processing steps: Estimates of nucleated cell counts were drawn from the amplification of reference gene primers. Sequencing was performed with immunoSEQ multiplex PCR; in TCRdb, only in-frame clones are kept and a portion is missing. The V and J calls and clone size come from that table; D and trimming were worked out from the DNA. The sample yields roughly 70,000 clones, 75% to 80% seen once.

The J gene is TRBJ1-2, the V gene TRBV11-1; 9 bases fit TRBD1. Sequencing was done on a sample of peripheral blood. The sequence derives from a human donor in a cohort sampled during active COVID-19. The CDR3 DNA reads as TGTGCCAGCAGCGTCGGGACAGGGTTTGGCTACACCTTC. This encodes CASSVGTGFGYTF. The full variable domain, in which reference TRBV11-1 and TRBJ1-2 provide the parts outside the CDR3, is EAEVAQSPRYKITEKSQAVAFWCDPISGHATLYWYRQILGQGPELLVQFQDESVVDDSQLPKDRFSAERLKGVDSTLKIQPAELGDSAMYLCASSVGTGFGYTFGSGTRLTVV.